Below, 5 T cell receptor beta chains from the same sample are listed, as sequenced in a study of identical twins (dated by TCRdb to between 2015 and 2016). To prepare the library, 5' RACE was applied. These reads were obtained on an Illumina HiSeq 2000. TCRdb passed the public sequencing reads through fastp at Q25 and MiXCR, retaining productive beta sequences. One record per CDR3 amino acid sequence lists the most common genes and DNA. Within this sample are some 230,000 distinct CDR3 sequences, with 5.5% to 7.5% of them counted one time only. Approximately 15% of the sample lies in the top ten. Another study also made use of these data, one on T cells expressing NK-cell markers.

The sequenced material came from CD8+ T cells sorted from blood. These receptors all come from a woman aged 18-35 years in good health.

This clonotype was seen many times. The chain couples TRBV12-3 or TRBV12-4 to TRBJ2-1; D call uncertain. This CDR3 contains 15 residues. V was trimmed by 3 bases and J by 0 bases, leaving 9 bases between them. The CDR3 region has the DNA TGTGCCAGCAGTTTGGGTGCGCTCTCCTACAATGAGCAGTTCTTC. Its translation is CASSLGALSYNEQFF.

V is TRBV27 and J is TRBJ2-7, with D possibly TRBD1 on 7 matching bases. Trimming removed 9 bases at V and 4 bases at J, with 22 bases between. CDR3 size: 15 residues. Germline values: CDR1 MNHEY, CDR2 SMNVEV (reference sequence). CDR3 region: CASRNSGGGGYEQYF. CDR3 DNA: TGTGCCAGTCGGAATAGCGGAGGGGGCGGGTACGAGCAGTACTTC.

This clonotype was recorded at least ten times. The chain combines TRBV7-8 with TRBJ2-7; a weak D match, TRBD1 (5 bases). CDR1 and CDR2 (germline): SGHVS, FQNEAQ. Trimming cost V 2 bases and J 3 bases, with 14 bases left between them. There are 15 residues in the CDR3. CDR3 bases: TGTGCCAGCAGCTTATGGCAGGGTCCTGGCTACGAGCAGTACTTC. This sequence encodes CASSLWQGPGYEQYF.

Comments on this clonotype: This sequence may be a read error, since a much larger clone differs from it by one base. The CDR3 bases are TGCGCCGGCGGCGCGGGGGTGGCAAGCACAGATACGCAGTATTTT. Amino acid sequence: CAGGAGVASTDTQYF. V is TRBV10-2 and J is TRBJ2-3, with 7 bases fitting TRBD2. The germline V gene encodes CDR1 WSHSY and CDR2 SAAADI. Trimming took 11 bases from V and 0 from J; bases not matched to a gene: 11. The CDR3 is 15 residues long.

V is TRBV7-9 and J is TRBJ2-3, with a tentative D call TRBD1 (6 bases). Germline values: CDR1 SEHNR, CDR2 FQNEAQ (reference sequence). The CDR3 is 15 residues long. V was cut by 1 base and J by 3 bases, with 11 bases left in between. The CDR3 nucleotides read TGTGCCAGCAGCTTAGGGCAGGGGAATACAGATACGCAGTATTTT. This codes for CASSLGQGNTDTQYF.